This is a list of T cell receptor beta chains from one sample in a study of blood T cell repertoires in COVID-19. Produced via immunoSEQ multiplex PCR; TCRdb's table is partial and in-frame only. The repertoire holds some 220,000 clones, with 80% to 85% as singletons. The source material was peripheral blood. These TCRs come from a woman older than 75 with active or convalescent COVID-19. Each CDR3 is given with its conserved first and last residue. D genes are given only for firm matches. Part of the rows lack a size; the others show once, few, many or a class for expanded clones.

d_gene: TRBD1
v_gene: TRBV11-3
j_gene: TRBJ2-2
abundance: once
len: 15
CDR3nt: TGTGCCAGCAACTCAGCCAGGGGGCCAGGCGGGGAGCTGTTTTTT
CDR3aa: CASNSARGPGGELFF

d_gene: .
v_gene: TRBV27
j_gene: TRBJ2-7
abundance: .
len: 15
CDR3nt: TGTGCCAGCAGTTTGAGGTTGATGGGTTCCTACGAGCAGTACTTC
CDR3aa: CASSLRLMGSYEQYF

d_gene: TRBD1
v_gene: TRBV5-5
j_gene: TRBJ1-2
abundance: .
len: 14
CDR3nt: TGTGCCAGCAGCAGACAGGGGCGACAATATGGCTACACCTTC
CDR3aa: CASSRQGRQYGYTF

d_gene: .
v_gene: TRBV19
j_gene: TRBJ1-6
abundance: .
len: 15
CDR3nt: TGTGCCAGTAGTATAGCGAGGGGGAGAACTTCACCCCTCCACTTT
CDR3aa: CASSIARGRTSPLHF

d_gene: .
v_gene: TRBV10-1
j_gene: TRBJ2-7
abundance: .
len: 15
CDR3nt: TGCGCCAGCCCCTCAGCGGGTGACATCTCCTACGAGCAGTACTTC
CDR3aa: CASPSAGDISYEQYF

d_gene: TRBD1
v_gene: TRBV7-2
j_gene: TRBJ2-7
abundance: few
len: 13
CDR3nt: TGTGCCAGCAGTTACACAGGGGTATACGAGCAGTACTTC
CDR3aa: CASSYTGVYEQYF

d_gene: .
v_gene: TRBV2
j_gene: TRBJ2-3
abundance: .
len: 14
CDR3nt: TGTGCCAGCAGACGACAGGATGGCACAGATACGCAGTATTTT
CDR3aa: CASRRQDGTDTQYF

d_gene: .
v_gene: TRBV28
j_gene: TRBJ2-1
abundance: .
len: 12
CDR3nt: TGTGCCAGCAGTACACTTGGGAACGGGGAGTTCTTC
CDR3aa: CASSTLGNGEFF

d_gene: TRBD1
v_gene: TRBV19
j_gene: TRBJ1-5
abundance: .
len: 17
CDR3nt: TGTGCCAGTAGTATAATCTCCAGGGGGATTAGCAATCAGCCCCAGCATTTT
CDR3aa: CASSIISRGISNQPQHF

d_gene: .
v_gene: TRBV28
j_gene: TRBJ2-7
abundance: .
len: 15
CDR3nt: TGTGCCAGCAGTTCTCTGGCAGGGCTCTCCTACGAGCAGTACTTC
CDR3aa: CASSSLAGLSYEQYF

d_gene: .
v_gene: TRBV5-1
j_gene: TRBJ2-2
abundance: .
len: 16
CDR3nt: TGCGCCAGCAGTCCGGGCGGGCGGGCGAACACCGGGGAGCTGTTTTTT
CDR3aa: CASSPGGRANTGELFF

d_gene: .
v_gene: TRBV7-2
j_gene: TRBJ2-7
abundance: .
len: 15
CDR3nt: TGTGCCAGCAGTCGACCTCGCCCGGGCTCCTACGAGCAGTACTTC
CDR3aa: CASSRPRPGSYEQYF

d_gene: TRBD1
v_gene: TRBV4-3
j_gene: TRBJ1-2
abundance: .
len: 15
CDR3nt: TGCGCCAGCAGCAAGGGACAGGGGCTCCACTATGGCTACACCTTC
CDR3aa: CASSKGQGLHYGYTF

d_gene: .
v_gene: TRBV15
j_gene: TRBJ1-2
abundance: .
len: 17
CDR3nt: TGTGCCACCAGCACGGGAGGGGGAAAACCCGTCTCCTATGGCTACACCTTC
CDR3aa: CATSTGGGKPVSYGYTF

d_gene: .
v_gene: TRBV3-1/TRBV3-2
j_gene: TRBJ2-3
abundance: .
len: 15
CDR3nt: TGTGCCAGCAGCCAAGGGATGGCTAGCGTAGATACGCAGTATTTT
CDR3aa: CASSQGMASVDTQYF

d_gene: .
v_gene: TRBV27
j_gene: TRBJ2-7
abundance: .
len: 11
CDR3nt: TGTGCCAGCAGCAGGGGTGGCGAGCAGTACTTC
CDR3aa: CASSRGGEQYF

d_gene: .
v_gene: TRBV30
j_gene: TRBJ1-2
abundance: .
len: 14
CDR3nt: TGTGCCTGGAATGGGGCCAGAAGTAAATATGGCTACACCTTC
CDR3aa: CAWNGARSKYGYTF

d_gene: .
v_gene: TRBV9
j_gene: TRBJ2-6
abundance: .
len: 15
CDR3nt: TGTGCCAGCAGCGTAGCTAGCTCTGGGGCCAACGTCCTGACTTTC
CDR3aa: CASSVASSGANVLTF

d_gene: TRBD2
v_gene: TRBV4-1
j_gene: TRBJ2-3
abundance: .
len: 15
CDR3nt: TGCGCCAGCAGCCGGACTAGCGGGGGGTCAGATACGCAGTATTTT
CDR3aa: CASSRTSGGSDTQYF

d_gene: .
v_gene: TRBV3-1/TRBV3-2
j_gene: TRBJ2-5
abundance: .
len: 13
CDR3nt: TGTGCCAGCAGCGCTGGCATCCAAGAGACCCAGTACTTC
CDR3aa: CASSAGIQETQYF

d_gene: TRBD1
v_gene: TRBV3-1/TRBV3-2
j_gene: TRBJ1-6
abundance: .
len: 14
CDR3nt: TGTGCCAGCAGCCAAAAGGGGGCTAATTCACCCCTCCACTTT
CDR3aa: CASSQKGANSPLHF

d_gene: .
v_gene: TRBV5-4
j_gene: TRBJ1-2
abundance: .
len: 12
CDR3nt: TGTGCCAGCAGCCCACGGGGGGCTGGCTACACCTTC
CDR3aa: CASSPRGAGYTF

d_gene: TRBD1
v_gene: TRBV19
j_gene: TRBJ2-7
abundance: .
len: 15
CDR3nt: TGTGCCAGTAGTATAGGGGTACAGGGGATCTACGAGCAGTACTTC
CDR3aa: CASSIGVQGIYEQYF

d_gene: .
v_gene: TRBV30
j_gene: TRBJ2-2
abundance: .
len: 15
CDR3nt: TGTGCCTGGCACCGGGACTCCTTTAACACCGGGGAGCTGTTTTTT
CDR3aa: CAWHRDSFNTGELFF

d_gene: .
v_gene: TRBV6-1
j_gene: TRBJ2-3
abundance: .
len: 16
CDR3nt: TGTGCCAGCAGTGAATCGCTAGCGACTAGCACAGATACGCAGTATTTT
CDR3aa: CASSESLATSTDTQYF

d_gene: TRBD1
v_gene: TRBV7-9
j_gene: TRBJ2-1
abundance: .
len: 18
CDR3nt: TGTGCCAGCAGCGTCCGGGACAGGGTGATGAGCTCCTACAATGAGCAGTTCTTC
CDR3aa: CASSVRDRVMSSYNEQFF

d_gene: TRBD1
v_gene: TRBV18
j_gene: TRBJ2-1
abundance: .
len: 15
CDR3nt: TGTGCCAGCTCACCCTCGACAGGGGATTACAATGAGCAGTTCTTC
CDR3aa: CASSPSTGDYNEQFF

d_gene: TRBD1
v_gene: TRBV19
j_gene: TRBJ1-5
abundance: .
len: 15
CDR3nt: TGTGCCAGTAGTAGGGACAGGTTATTAGGTCAGCCCCAGCATTTT
CDR3aa: CASSRDRLLGQPQHF

d_gene: .
v_gene: TRBV2
j_gene: TRBJ2-5
abundance: .
len: 15
CDR3nt: TGTGCCAGCAGCGTTCAAGGGACTGGCCAAGAGACCCAGTACTTC
CDR3aa: CASSVQGTGQETQYF

d_gene: .
v_gene: TRBV29-1
j_gene: TRBJ2-7
abundance: .
len: 16
CDR3nt: TGCAGCTCGTTTACCCCCGACAGGATGAGTTCCTACGAGCAGTACTTC
CDR3aa: CSSFTPDRMSSYEQYF

d_gene: .
v_gene: TRBV7-3
j_gene: TRBJ1-1
abundance: .
len: 13
CDR3nt: TGTGCCAGCAGCTTAAGCAGGGAGGGGAAAGCTTTCTTT
CDR3aa: CASSLSREGKAFF

d_gene: TRBD1
v_gene: TRBV7-8
j_gene: TRBJ2-2
abundance: few
len: 14
CDR3nt: TGTGCCAGCAGCCGAGGACAGGTCACCGGGGAGCTGTTTTTT
CDR3aa: CASSRGQVTGELFF

d_gene: .
v_gene: TRBV27
j_gene: TRBJ1-2
abundance: .
len: 19
CDR3nt: TGTGCCAGCAGTTTATTCGGCCAGGGATGGTCTACTATTAACTATGGCTACACCTTC
CDR3aa: CASSLFGQGWSTINYGYTF

d_gene: .
v_gene: TRBV7-3
j_gene: TRBJ2-5
abundance: .
len: 13
CDR3nt: TGTGCCAGCAGCTTATCCAGGCAAGAGACCCAGTACTTC
CDR3aa: CASSLSRQETQYF

d_gene: TRBD2
v_gene: TRBV5-6
j_gene: TRBJ2-1
abundance: .
len: 17
CDR3nt: TGTGCCAGCAGCCCTGGACTAGCGGGAGGACACTACAATGAGCAGTTCTTC
CDR3aa: CASSPGLAGGHYNEQFF

d_gene: .
v_gene: TRBV6-2/TRBV6-3
j_gene: TRBJ1-5
abundance: .
len: 16
CDR3nt: TGTGCCAGCAGTTACGGGGGAGGGATCGGCAATCAGCCCCAGCATTTT
CDR3aa: CASSYGGGIGNQPQHF

d_gene: TRBD1
v_gene: TRBV2
j_gene: TRBJ1-2
abundance: .
len: 14
CDR3nt: TGTGCCAGCAGTGAACAGGGGGCATCCTATGGCTACACCTTC
CDR3aa: CASSEQGASYGYTF

d_gene: .
v_gene: TRBV20-1
j_gene: TRBJ2-5
abundance: .
len: 14
CDR3nt: TGCAGTGCTAGTAGGCTAGCCTTCGAAGAGACCCAGTACTTC
CDR3aa: CSASRLAFEETQYF

d_gene: .
v_gene: TRBV5-1
j_gene: TRBJ1-1
abundance: .
len: 16
CDR3nt: TGCGCCAGCAGCTTGGCCACGGGAGGGCCGAGCACTGAAGCTTTCTTT
CDR3aa: CASSLATGGPSTEAFF